The 22 T cell receptor beta chains in this list originate from one sample, sequenced in a study of early T cells in non-severe SARS-CoV-2 infection. MiXCR, run by TCRdb on the 5' RACE reads, gives a single entry per CDR3 protein. The sample contains some 61,000 distinct CDR3 sequences, 7% to 10% of which appear only once. The sequenced sample was whole blood. Receptor source: an adult who was a healthcare worker with PCR-confirmed SARS-CoV-2 infection or an uninfected control (not recorded which).

This clonotype has ten or more counts. The chain joins TRBV29-1 to TRBJ2-1; maybe TRBD2 (6 bases). CDR1 and CDR2 (germline): SQVTM, ANQGSEA. Between the trimmed V and J ends, which lost 7 bases and 6 bases, there was a span of 10 bases. The CDR3 has 11 amino acids. As DNA, the CDR3 is TGCAGCGGGGGGGTCGGCAATGAGCAGTTCTTC. Protein sequence: CSGGVGNEQFF.

This rearrangement joins TRBV18 to TRBJ1-2; 12 bases align to TRBD1. V gave up 7 bases and J gave up 6 bases; unmatched junction bases: 6. CDR1 is KGHSH and CDR2 is LQKENI in the germline V gene. CDR3 length: 14 amino acids. In nucleotides, the CDR3 is TGTGCCAGCTATATTGGGACAGGGGGCGATGGCTACACCTTC. Protein sequence: CASYIGTGGDGYTF.

The chain has TRBV6-6 and TRBJ1-3, with no clear D. CDR3 length: 13 residues. V gave up 10 bases and J gave up 2 bases, with 12 bases separating them. Germline CDR1 is MNHNY and CDR2 is SVGAGI (reference sequence). In nucleotides, the CDR3 is TGTGCCACTCGCCCGACCCCTGGAAACACCATATATTTT. It codes for CATRPTPGNTIYF.

This clonotype turned up a few times. The chain has TRBV12-3 or TRBV12-4 and TRBJ2-1; no firm D call. The CDR3 consists of 14 residues. Trimming shortened V by 5 bases and J by 3 bases, and 11 bases separated the two germline ends. Written as DNA, the CDR3 is TGTGCCAGCAGTCGACCGCCTATCTACAATGAGCAGTTCTTC. It yields the protein CASSRPPIYNEQFF.

This clonotype was seen many times. The CDR3 loop is CASSLTGGGGNQPQHF. In DNA form, the CDR3 reads TGTGCCAGCAGTTTGACAGGGGGCGGCGGCAATCAGCCCCAGCATTTT. The J gene is TRBJ1-5, the V gene TRBV27, with 10 bases that match TRBD1. After removal of 3 bases from V and 2 bases from J, the junction contained 4 bases not matched to a gene. Germline loops: CDR1 MNHEY, CDR2 SMNVEV (reference sequence). CDR3 size: 16 residues.

This clonotype occurred a few times. The gene calls are TRBV9 and TRBJ2-3; the D is unclear. CDR3 length equals 14 residues. Germline V gene data show CDR1 as SGDLS and CDR2 as YYNGEE. V was cut by 3 bases and J by 4 bases, with 12 bases left in between. The CDR3 DNA reads as TGTGCCAGCAGCGGAGGTCAAAAGGCAGATACGCAGTATTTT. This encodes CASSGGQKADTQYF.

This sequence joins TRBV7-9 and TRBJ2-7; TRBD1 agrees at 10 bases. The CDR3 runs 16 residues. J gave up 4 bases and V 5 bases, and 11 bases lay outside the gene matches. The germline CDR1 and CDR2 sequences are SEHNR and FQNEAQ (reference sequence). CDR3 sequence reads: CASSRRDRGSGYEQYF. The CDR3 DNA follows: TGTGCCAGCAGCCGACGGGACAGGGGATCGGGATACGAGCAGTACTTC.

In this sample, this clonotype turned up once. J is TRBJ2-7 and V is TRBV6-6, with a tentative D call TRBD2 (5 bases). Germline V gene data show CDR1 as MNHNY and CDR2 as SVGAGI (reference sequence). Trimming pared 0 bases from V and 2 bases from J, leaving 8 bases between. The CDR3 runs to 14 residues. This CDR3 is CASSYSAGAYEQYF. As DNA, the CDR3 is TGTGCCAGCAGTTACTCGGCCGGGGCCTACGAGCAGTACTTC.

This clonotype appeared many times. The rearrangement links TRBV12-3 or TRBV12-4 to TRBJ1-4; no clear D. V lost 11 bases, J lost 10 bases, and 17 bases lay in between. The CDR3 extends over 12 amino acids. This chain's CDR3 is CASGLLSGKLFF. DNA of the CDR3: TGTGCCTCCGGGCTCCTATCTGGAAAACTGTTTTTT.

This clonotype has only a few counts. The conserved final phenylalanine or tryptophan is absent from the CDR3, which likely points to a read error. The rearrangement links TRBV9 to TRBJ1-6; D is uncertain. The germline V gene has CDR1 SGDLS and CDR2 YYNGEE. This CDR3 region has 14 residues. V lost 5 bases, J lost 10 bases, and 16 bases lay in between. CDR3 sequence (DNA): TGTGCCAGCAGTGCCTATCCAATCGACTCACCCCTCCACTAT. Its protein is CASSAYPIDSPLHY.

CDR3 sequence reads: CASSKGQAYNEQFF. CDR3 nucleotides: TGTGCCAGCAGCAAAGGACAGGCGTACAATGAGCAGTTCTTC. This sequence joins TRBV7-2 and TRBJ2-1; 7 nucleotides agree with TRBD1. The CDR3 is 14 amino acids. J lost 4 bases, V lost 5 bases, and 5 bases had no gene match. The germline V gene encodes CDR1 SGHTA and CDR2 FQGNSA.

This clonotype has only a few counts. The rearrangement links TRBV6-2 or TRBV6-3 to TRBJ2-7; D not certain. The V and J ends lost 5 bases and 2 bases respectively, with 7 bases between them. CDR3 length equals 12 residues. Germline CDR1 reads MNHEY; CDR2 reads SVGEGT. The CDR3 DNA follows: TGTGCCAGCAGTCTTACCCCCTACGAGCAGTACTTC. Its protein product is CASSLTPYEQYF.

This clonotype came up a few times. The chain links TRBV12-5 to TRBJ1-1; tentatively, D is TRBD1 (6 bases). The ends were cut back, 4 bases at V and 3 bases at J, with 18 bases in the middle. The CDR3 contains 16 residues. CDR1 and CDR2 from the germline V gene are LGHNT and FRNRAP. CDR3 sequence reads: CASGSPGFGGYTEAFF. CDR3 nucleotide sequence: TGTGCTAGTGGTTCCCCCGGTTTCGGGGGCTACACTGAAGCTTTCTTT.

This clonotype was seen a handful of times. The J gene is TRBJ1-2, the V gene TRBV18; no reliable D call. Germline CDR1 reads KGHSH; CDR2 reads LQKENI. The V gene lost 5 bases and the J gene lost 4 bases, with 11 bases spanning the gap. The CDR3 sequence is 13 residues long. The CDR3 loop is CASSVEGTYGYTF. DNA of the CDR3: TGTGCCAGCTCAGTCGAGGGAACCTATGGCTACACCTTC.

This clonotype was seen at least ten times. V and J are TRBV15 and TRBJ2-3; D is undetermined. V was trimmed by 9 bases and J by 1 base, leaving 8 bases between them. Germline V gives CDR1 LNHNV, CDR2 YYDKDF (reference sequence). The CDR3 has 12 amino acids. Here the CDR3 DNA reads TGTGCCACAACACGGGGCACAGATACGCAGTATTTT. Its translation is CATTRGTDTQYF.

The chain has TRBV6-1 and TRBJ2-3, with D perhaps matching TRBD1 or TRBD2 (5 bases each). The V gene's germline CDR1 is MNHNS and CDR2 SASEGT. This CDR3 has 14 residues. The V end lost 3 bases, the J end lost 1 base, and 8 bases lay between the germline ends. CDR3 DNA sequence: TGTGCCAGCAGTGAGGTGGGGGGCACAGATACGCAGTATTTT. Its translation is CASSEVGGTDTQYF.

This chain links TRBV11-2 with TRBJ1-5, with no clear D. The CDR3 covers 16 residues. Germline V gene data show CDR1 as SGHAT and CDR2 as FQNNGV. V was trimmed by 8 bases and J by 3 bases, leaving 20 bases between them. The CDR3 DNA reads TGTGCCAGCGGCACTCGGCGGTCTTTTTTCAATCAGCCCCAGCATTTT. Its translation: CASGTRRSFFNQPQHF.

This clonotype has ten or more counts. The V and J genes are TRBV29-1 and TRBJ1-2; TRBD1 matches 7 bases. The CDR3 contains 13 residues. Germline V gives CDR1 SQVTM, CDR2 ANQGSEA. Trimming cost V 6 bases and J 0 bases; bases outside gene matches: 4. The CDR3 sequence is CSVGQAANYGYTF. As DNA, the CDR3 is TGCAGCGTAGGACAGGCTGCTAACTATGGCTACACCTTC.

The sample holds a few counts of this clonotype. The rearrangement links TRBV5-4 to TRBJ2-1, with 10 nucleotides matching TRBD1. The CDR3 has 15 residues. With V trimmed by 3 bases and J by 5 bases, 5 bases remained unmatched. The germline V gene has CDR1 SGHNT and CDR2 YYREEE (reference sequence). The CDR3 reads CASSSWDRGNNEQFF. The DNA for the CDR3 is TGTGCCAGCAGCTCATGGGACAGGGGTAACAATGAGCAGTTCTTC.

This clonotype was recorded many times. V and J are TRBV3-1 and TRBJ1-3, with TRBD1 matching 8 bases. The germline V gene has CDR1 LGHDT and CDR2 YNNKEL (reference sequence). The CDR3 runs 14 residues. The ends lost 4 bases at V and 6 bases at J; junction bases unmatched: 5. CDR3 region: CASSPRDRTNTIYF. The CDR3 DNA sequence: TGTGCCAGCAGCCCCCGGGACAGGACAAACACCATATATTTT.

A few counts support this clonotype. V gene TRBV12-3 or TRBV12-4 combines with J gene TRBJ1-1; D unresolved. Deletions cut 6 bases from V and 2 bases from J, with 10 bases between. The CDR3 loop spans 13 amino acids. The CDR3 region is CASSKWGNTEAFF. As DNA, the CDR3 is TGTGCCAGCAGCAAGTGGGGAAACACTGAAGCTTTCTTT.

This clonotype has a count of ten or more. The chain is built from TRBV20-1 and TRBJ2-3; the match to TRBD2 covers 8 bases. With V trimmed by 6 bases and J by 4 bases, 12 bases remained unmatched. Germline loops: CDR1 DFQATT, CDR2 SNEGSKA (reference sequence). CDR3 length: 15 amino acids. CDR3 in amino acids: CSAGSSGGRPDTQYF. CDR3 in DNA: TGCAGTGCCGGATCCAGCGGGGGCCGCCCAGATACGCAGTATTTT.